These 31 T cell receptor beta chains were sequenced from one sample in a study of early T cells in non-severe SARS-CoV-2 infection. Via MiXCR, TCRdb re-called the 5' RACE reads, giving one row per CDR3 protein. The profile covers approximately 23,000 distinct CDR3 sequences, with around 4% appearing a single time and approximately 4.4% taken by the ten largest. Sample: whole blood. These receptors all come from an adult who was a healthcare worker with PCR-confirmed SARS-CoV-2 infection or an uninfected control (not recorded which).

This clonotype has at least ten counts. The DNA of the CDR3 is TGTGCCAGCAGTTTAGGCAGGAAGTATGGCTACACCTTC. It codes for CASSLGRKYGYTF. The chain is built from TRBV12-3 or TRBV12-4 and TRBJ1-2; no definite D call. V was pared by 1 base and J by 5 bases, with 8 bases between. This CDR3 comprises 13 residues.

There are many counts of this clonotype. The V call is TRBV3-1, the J call TRBJ2-1; 9 nucleotides agree with TRBD2. This CDR3 is built from 18 residues. Germline loops: CDR1 LGHDT, CDR2 YNNKEL (reference sequence). With V trimmed by 1 base and J by 0 bases, 7 bases remained unmatched. CDR3 amino acids: CASSQALAGGLSYNEQFF. The CDR3 nucleotides read TGTGCCAGCAGCCAAGCACTAGCGGGTGGGCTCTCCTACAATGAGCAGTTCTTC.

This clonotype has at least ten counts. The DNA for the CDR3 is TGCAGTGCTGGAGGGGAAGGCGCTAGCGGGAGGGCCCACGAGCAGTACTTC. It yields the protein CSAGGEGASGRAHEQYF. V is TRBV20-1 and J is TRBJ2-7; 12 positions match TRBD2. With 5 bases clipped from V and 5 bases from J, the junction kept 16 bases outside the gene matches. The CDR3 runs to 17 residues. CDR1 DFQATT and CDR2 SNEGSKA come from the germline V gene (reference sequence).

This clonotype was seen many times. This chain links TRBV27 with TRBJ2-1; D is possibly TRBD1 (8 bases). Germline CDR1 MNHEY, CDR2 SMNVEV (reference sequence). V shed 7 bases and J shed 9 bases, with 19 bases lying between them. CDR3 length: 14 amino acids. CDR3 nucleotide sequence: TGTGCCAGCAAAGGGACAGGACTAGATACTGAGCAGTTCTTC. Amino acid sequence: CASKGTGLDTEQFF.

Ten or more counts support this clonotype. This chain links TRBV29-1 with TRBJ2-2; 12 nucleotides align to TRBD1. With V trimmed by 5 bases and J by 7 bases, 14 bases remained unmatched. Germline V gene sequence: CDR1 SQVTM, CDR2 ANQGSEA. The length of the CDR3 is 17 residues. The CDR3 protein is CSVSGTGTGGRDGELFF. The CDR3 DNA reads as TGCAGCGTTTCTGGTACCGGGACAGGGGGCCGAGACGGGGAGCTGTTTTTT.

The table lists this clonotype with many counts. The chain carries TRBV10-2 and TRBJ2-2; TRBD2 aligns across 7 bases. V shed 8 bases, J shed 0 bases, and the junction held 6 bases outside the gene matches. The germline V gene has CDR1 WSHSY and CDR2 SAAADI. This CDR3 has 15 amino acids. Here the CDR3 DNA reads TGCGCCAGCTTCCAGCGGGGAACGAACACCGGGGAGCTGTTTTTT. Its protein is CASFQRGTNTGELFF.

This clonotype was detected many times. The chain recombines TRBV5-1 with TRBJ2-7; maybe TRBD2 (6 bases). CDR1 is SGHRS and CDR2 is YFSETQ in the germline V gene. V was shortened by 0 bases and J by 1 base, with 11 bases between the two germline ends. The CDR3 has 15 residues. The CDR3 bases are TGCGCCAGCAGCTTGGAGTCACTAGCATCCTACGAGCAGTACTTC. It translates to CASSLESLASYEQYF. Full variable domain (outside the CDR3, taken from reference TRBV5-1 and TRBJ2-7): KAGVTQTPRYLIKTRGQQVTLSCSPISGHRSVSWYQQTPGQGLQFLFEYFSETQRNKGNFPGRFSGRQFSNSRSEMNVSTLELGDSALYLCASSLESLASYEQYFGPGTRLTVT.

This clonotype was counted at least ten times. This rearrangement joins TRBV12-3 or TRBV12-4 to TRBJ2-4, with 9 nucleotides matching TRBD2. The CDR3 runs to 17 residues. V was clipped by 0 bases and J by 6 bases; unmatched bases: 9. The CDR3, as DNA: TGTGCCAGCAGTTTAGCGCGGGGTAGCGGGGGCTTAAACATTCAGTACTTC. Residues: CASSLARGSGGLNIQYF.

In its sample, this clonotype was seen many times. This rearrangement joins TRBV12-3 or TRBV12-4 to TRBJ2-3; tentatively, D is TRBD1 (5 bases). This CDR3 region has 14 residues. Trimming took off 6 bases at V and 3 bases at J, with 13 bases between the two ends. The CDR3 DNA reads TGTGCCAGCAGCCACTGGGGCCCTACAGATACGCAGTATTTT. Protein: CASSHWGPTDTQYF.

The chain uses TRBV7-9 and TRBJ2-1; 9 bases line up with TRBD1. Germline CDR1 and CDR2: SEHNR and FQNEAQ (reference sequence). This CDR3 contains 14 residues. V shed 7 bases and J 9 bases; nucleotides not matched to a gene: 10. This chain's CDR3 is CASNPGQGGSEQFF. The CDR3 DNA follows: TGTGCCAGCAACCCGGGACAGGGAGGGAGTGAGCAGTTCTTC.

This clonotype was recorded at least ten times. The chain links TRBV10-3 to TRBJ2-1; 9 bases match TRBD2. The trim removed 8 bases at V and 9 bases at J, leaving 11 bases unmatched. CDR3 size: 14 residues. Germline V gene sequence: CDR1 ENHRY, CDR2 SYGVKD. CDR3 in amino acids: CAIALLAGEGEQFF. In nucleotides, the CDR3 is TGTGCCATCGCGTTGTTAGCGGGAGAGGGTGAGCAGTTCTTC.

This clonotype was recorded at least ten times. The chain recombines TRBV10-1 with TRBJ2-2; no definite D call. The CDR3 is 14 amino acids. Trimming cost V 5 bases and J 2 bases, with 9 bases left between them. Germline V gene sequence: CDR1 WNHNN, CDR2 SYGVQD (reference sequence). The CDR3 DNA reads TGCGCCAGCAGTACCAGAACTAACACCGGGGAGCTGTTTTTT. This translates into CASSTRTNTGELFF.

This clonotype was observed a few times. The genes are TRBV5-1 and TRBJ2-1; 9 bases agree with TRBD2. This CDR3 spans 16 amino acids. Germline CDR1 and CDR2: SGHRS and YFSETQ. V lost 0 bases and J lost 7; bases outside the gene matches: 8. The CDR3 loop reads CASSLVLVAGANEQFF. The CDR3 DNA reads TGCGCCAGCAGCTTGGTGTTAGTAGCGGGGGCTAATGAGCAGTTCTTC.

This clonotype was recorded at least ten times. CDR3 region: CASSPLPTGELFF. CDR3 nucleotides: TGTGCCAGCAGCCCACTCCCGACCGGGGAGCTGTTTTTT. The chain combines TRBV7-9 with TRBJ2-2, with D uncertain. Trimming took 5 bases from V and 5 from J, leaving 9 bases between them. Germline CDR1 SEHNR, CDR2 FQNEAQ (reference sequence). CDR3 size: 13 residues.

The V and J genes are TRBV2 and TRBJ2-1; TRBD2 agrees at 11 bases. The trim removed 4 bases at V and 0 bases at J, leaving 5 bases unmatched. The germline V gene has CDR1 SNHLY and CDR2 FYNNEI. CDR3 length: 17 amino acids. CDR3 amino acids: CASSGASGGSSYNEQFF. The DNA of the CDR3 is TGTGCCAGCAGTGGTGCTAGCGGGGGGAGCTCCTACAATGAGCAGTTCTTC.

This clonotype was counted ten times or more. The chain is built from TRBV13 and TRBJ2-7; 11 bases line up with TRBD2. Germline V gene lookup returns CDR1 PRHDT and CDR2 FYEKMQ (reference sequence). This CDR3 is 16 amino acids long. V gave up 5 bases and J gave up 3 bases; unmatched junction bases: 9. The CDR3 DNA sequence: TGTGCCAGCAGCACACGTAGCGGGGGGGTCCGCTACGAGCAGTACTTC. Translation: CASSTRSGGVRYEQYF.

V usage is TRBV5-1 and J usage is TRBJ2-3, with 10 bases lining up with TRBD2. CDR1 and CDR2 from the germline V gene are SGHRS and YFSETQ. CDR3 length equals 15 residues. The V gene end was trimmed by 4 bases and the J gene end by 1 base; junction bases not matched to a gene: 3. CDR3 in amino acids: CASSILAGGTDTQYF. The CDR3 nucleotides read TGCGCCAGCAGCATCCTAGCGGGAGGCACAGATACGCAGTATTTT.

The gene calls are TRBV28 and TRBJ2-7, with TRBD2 matching 7 bases. The germline CDR1 and CDR2 sequences are MDHEN and SYDVKM. The CDR3 spans 15 residues. V lost 5 bases, J lost 2 bases, and 9 bases stayed unmatched. CDR3 bases: TGTGCCAGCAGTGGGGAGGGGACGGGGACCTACGAGCAGTACTTC. Its translation is CASSGEGTGTYEQYF.

The CDR3 loop is CASSLRDRANTGELFF. In DNA form, the CDR3 reads TGCGCCAGCAGCTTGAGGGACAGGGCAAACACCGGGGAGCTGTTTTTT. V is TRBV5-1 and J is TRBJ2-2; 9 positions agree with TRBD1. The length of the CDR3 is 16 residues. V dropped 1 base and J dropped 2; count of bases not matched to a gene: 3. Germline loops: CDR1 SGHRS, CDR2 YFSETQ. The entire variable domain, with the rest obtained from reference TRBV5-1 and TRBJ2-2, is as follows: KAGVTQTPRYLIKTRGQQVTLSCSPISGHRSVSWYQQTPGQGLQFLFEYFSETQRNKGNFPGRFSGRQFSNSRSEMNVSTLELGDSALYLCASSLRDRANTGELFFGEGSRLTVL.

This clonotype has at least ten counts. The genes are TRBV5-1 and TRBJ2-1; D unresolved. Germline V CDR1 and CDR2: SGHRS, YFSETQ. The CDR3 is 13 amino acids. Trimming took 4 bases from V and 8 from J, leaving 13 bases between them. This CDR3 reads CASSVRRGDEQFF. In DNA, the CDR3 is TGCGCCAGCAGCGTCAGGCGTGGCGATGAGCAGTTCTTC.

In its sample, this clonotype was seen many times. This chain joins TRBV12-5 and TRBJ2-3; no definite D call. The CDR3 spans 13 residues. Trimming shortened V by 3 bases and J by 2 bases, and 6 bases separated the two germline ends. Germline loops: CDR1 LGHNT, CDR2 FRNRAP. For the CDR3, the DNA is TGTGCTAGTGGTTTAGCGCCCACAGATACGCAGTATTTT. Its translation is CASGLAPTDTQYF. The whole variable domain, filled in from reference TRBV12-5 and TRBJ2-3, reads DARVTQTPRHKVTEMGQEVTMRCQPILGHNTVFWYRQTMMQGLELLAYFRNRAPLDDSGMPKDRFSAEMPDATLATLKIQPSEPRDSAVYFCASGLAPTDTQYFGPGTRLTVL.

The table lists this clonotype with many counts. The genes are TRBV20-1 and TRBJ2-2; 8 nucleotides align to TRBD2. Trimming cost V 5 bases and J 3 bases; bases outside gene matches: 5. Germline V gives CDR1 DFQATT, CDR2 SNEGSKA (reference sequence). This CDR3 has 14 amino acids. The chain's CDR3 is CSAHSGIDTGELFF. CDR3 DNA sequence: TGCAGTGCTCATAGCGGGATCGACACCGGGGAGCTGTTTTTT.

This clonotype was seen at least ten times. The CDR3 reads CASSAGGRGSSNEQFF. Here the CDR3 DNA reads TGTGCCAGCAGCGCGGGGGGCAGGGGCTCATCCAATGAGCAGTTCTTC. The rearrangement uses TRBV5-6 and TRBJ2-1; 8 nucleotides agree with TRBD2. CDR3 length equals 16 residues. V lost 4 bases to trimming and J lost 6 bases; unmatched junction nucleotides: 12. Looked up from germline, CDR1 is SGHDT and CDR2 is YYEEEE. The variable domain in full, completed from reference TRBV5-6 and TRBJ2-1, reads DAGVTQSPTHLIKTRGQQVTLRCSPKSGHDTVSWYQQALGQGPQFIFQYYEEEERQRGNFPDRFSGHQFPNYSSELNVNALLLGDSALYLCASSAGGRGSSNEQFFGPGTRLTVL.

Within the sample, this clonotype is medium-sized. The J gene is TRBJ2-3, the V gene TRBV20-1; D gene ambiguous. The CDR3 is 13 amino acids. The V end was cut by 0 bases, the J end by 2 bases, with 6 bases between. The germline V gene has CDR1 DFQATT and CDR2 SNEGSKA (reference sequence). The CDR3 DNA reads TGCAGTGCTAGAGAGCCTCCCACAGATACGCAGTATTTT. Amino acids: CSAREPPTDTQYF.

At least ten counts were recorded for this clonotype. CDR3 in amino acids: CASSLFSTDTQYF. The CDR3 nucleotides are TGTGCCAGCAGCTTATTTAGCACAGATACGCAGTATTTT. The J gene is TRBJ2-3, the V gene TRBV7-2; D call uncertain. The CDR3 has 13 residues. The germline V gene encodes CDR1 SGHTA and CDR2 FQGNSA. The V gene lost 2 bases and the J gene lost 0 bases, with 3 bases spanning the gap. The whole variable domain, remainder taken from reference TRBV7-2 and TRBJ2-3, is GAGVSQSPSNKVTEKGKDVELRCDPISGHTALYWYRQSLGQGLEFLIYFQGNSAPDKSGLPSDRFSAERTGGSVSTLTIQRTQQEDSAVYLCASSLFSTDTQYFGPGTRLTVL.

This clonotype was observed many times. The chain recombines TRBV6-5 with TRBJ2-3; D not resolved. This CDR3 contains 13 residues. V gave up 5 bases and J gave up 5 bases, with 11 bases separating them. Germline V gene lookup returns CDR1 MNHEY and CDR2 SVGAGI. The CDR3 reads CASSEEWRDTQYF. CDR3 coding DNA: TGTGCCAGCAGTGAGGAGTGGAGAGATACGCAGTATTTT.

This clonotype came up many times. The chain links TRBV14 to TRBJ1-1; 8 bases align to TRBD1. Germline values: CDR1 SGHDN, CDR2 FVKESK. J was trimmed by 5 bases and V by 3 bases; bases with no gene match: 8. This CDR3 is built from 15 residues. The CDR3 region has the DNA TGTGCCAGCAGCCAGCAGGGGGCCGGGGTGACTGAAGCTTTCTTT. Translation gives CASSQQGAGVTEAFF.

This clonotype showed up many times. This rearrangement joins TRBV9 to TRBJ2-2; no definite D call. Looked up from germline, CDR1 is SGDLS and CDR2 is YYNGEE. CDR3 length equals 14 residues. Trimming removed 0 bases at V and 4 bases at J, with 7 bases between. CDR3 nucleotide sequence: TGTGCCAGCAGCGTAGATACCAGCACCGGGGAGCTGTTTTTT. Encoded protein: CASSVDTSTGELFF.

This chain links TRBV6-2 or TRBV6-3 with TRBJ2-7; 8 nucleotides align to TRBD2. The length of the CDR3 is 14 residues. J gave up 4 bases and V 4 bases, and 6 bases lay outside the gene matches. CDR1 and CDR2 (germline): MNHEY, SVGEGT. This CDR3 is CASSSIAGRYEQYF. Here the CDR3 DNA reads TGTGCCAGCAGTTCTATAGCGGGAAGGTACGAGCAGTACTTC.

This clonotype was recorded at least ten times. The chain couples TRBV30 to TRBJ2-2; D is undetermined. Germline-derived CDR1 and CDR2 are GTSNPN and SVGIG (reference sequence). V gave up 0 bases and J gave up 6 bases, with 8 bases separating them. The CDR3 is made up of 13 amino acids. The CDR3 reads CAWSVLAAGELFF. The CDR3 DNA reads as TGTGCCTGGAGTGTATTGGCTGCCGGGGAGCTGTTTTTT.

The table lists this clonotype with many counts. V gene TRBV10-1 combines with J gene TRBJ2-2, with unresolved D. CDR3 length: 12 residues. The germline CDR1 and CDR2 sequences are WNHNN and SYGVQD (reference sequence). V gave up 10 bases and J gave up 4 bases, with 10 bases separating them. CDR3 sequence reads: CATIDGTGELFF. CDR3 DNA sequence: TGCGCCACCATCGACGGCACCGGGGAGCTGTTTTTT.